This T cell receptor (beta chain) came from a study of blood T cells in healthy people across ages (dated by TCRdb to between 2015 and 2016). General notes on the study: In model experiments, roughly one uniquely barcoded TCR beta cDNA molecule per two T cells was captured by template switching. Donors were grouped into four age groups: young (average roughly 15 years), middle-aged (39), aged (around 60) and long-lived (approximately 82). The study measured age-related changes in TCR beta repertoire diversity using deep sequencing normalized with unique cDNA molecular identifiers. To avoid experimental bias, donors of different ages were randomly spread across the sequencing lanes. The study analyzed two additional independent replicas of 1 million unique cDNA reads from the same blood draw for two donors, one aged 18 to 30 and one aged 80 or older. On the study overall, not on this receptor specifically: Bulk unsorted PBMC profiling prevented conclusive comparison of naive and antigen-experienced compartments. Estimates of total diversity based on one million sequenced T cells were regarded as lower bounds and as underestimates. As age increased, observed TCR beta diversity per million T cells dropped in a roughly linear way, and a significant reduction was already evident by age roughly 36. There was a strong correlation between observed TCR beta diversity and the percentage of naive T cells measured by flow cytometry. Compared with the aged group, the long-lived group had more naive CD4+ T cells, fewer expanded clones and increased TCR diversity, a pattern suggesting age selection. Donor CMV infection status was unknown, potentially confounding age-related changes in expanded clonotypes.

This clonotype was found a few times. Its antigen is unknown. Nothing much larger sits one base from this clone, and base qualities are not available. Receptors were amplified or captured by 5' RACE. The data were produced on an Illumina HiSeq 2500. A second PCR of about 6 to 12 cycles was performed with a sample-barcoded 5' primer and a J-beta primer mix. A unique molecular identifier was introduced onto each TCR beta cDNA molecule by a template-switch 5' adaptor carrying 12 random nucleotides. Each sample yielded at least 2.5 million CDR3-containing paired-end reads. First-strand cDNA synthesis was performed from all RNA using the Mint cDNA synthesis kit, with priming by a TRBC-specific oligonucleotide. All cDNA was treated with uracil-DNA glycosylase and then went through a first 18-cycle PCR with the universal primers M1SS and BC2_uni_R. Under the source paper's analysis protocol: Normalization of each sample was performed by random selection of 1 million high-quality reads, each carrying a distinct molecular identifier. Instead of being binned into consensus sequences, reads with shared molecular identifiers were discarded. CDR3 identification, clonotype clustering and error correction used MiTCR with a Q25 quality threshold and the strictest error-elimination algorithm. A nonparametric unseen species model with Euler transformation was used to estimate a lower bound on total TCR beta diversity. In-frame beta chains were kept once TCRdb had trimmed the public reads at Q25 with fastp and called clones with MiXCR. CDR3 protein sequences are deduplicated, and each keeps its most common genes and DNA. What appears here as the V and J calls and clone size reflects TCRdb's work, not the paper's. This sample comprises about 630,000 distinct CDR3 sequences, roughly 21% of them detected only once. The biggest ten clones account for around 3.4% of the sample.

The donors were 40 or so Caucasian individuals from Russia, aged 6 to 90 years, who were systemically healthy. Each donor gave 8 to 10 milliliters of peripheral blood, collected into EDTA-treated Vacutainer tubes. PBMCs were isolated by Ficoll-Paque density-gradient centrifugation, with at least 6 million obtained per sample. Trizol reagent was used to extract total RNA from PBMCs, with at least 6 micrograms per sample. For every donor, an aliquot of PBMCs went through flow cytometry to measure the percentages of naive CD45RAhigh/CD27high T cells. The V end loses 5 bases and the J end loses 3 bases, and a stretch of 11 bases separates them. The germline V gene (reference sequence) specifies DFQATT as CDR1 and SNEGSKA as CDR2. The CDR3, from cysteine to phenylalanine, totals 13 residues. Here the CDR3 DNA is all that survives: 39 bases in frame from base 1.

The sequence joins TRBV20-1 to TRBJ1-5; the D segment could be TRBD1, given 5 matching bases. The sequence derives from a man aged 70 or older in good health. The sample comprised blood. The CDR3 here reads CSAGATVNQPQHF. In nucleotides, the sequence is TGCAGTGCTGGGGCGACGGTCAATCAGCCCCAGCATTTT.